The sequence of this TCR beta chain was determined in a study of a mutant IDH1 vaccine in newly diagnosed glioma. Overall study: The study started vaccination 4-6 weeks after radiotherapy alone, or with temozolomide cycles. Scheduled at week 35, visit V12 preceded visit V13, held at week 47. The treated population exhibited a male proportion of roughly 62%, a female proportion of around 40%, and a mean age of around 40 years.

Indicated time point: week 47, end of study. Doses of 300 ug of mutant IDH1 20-mer peptide were given with topical imiquimod. V lost 0 bases, J lost 2 bases, and 16 bases stayed unmatched. Germline CDR1 SGHRS, CDR2 YFSETQ. This CDR3 is 19 amino acids long. As to this clone: What it binds is unknown.

Using immunoSEQ multiplex PCR, the repertoire was profiled, and TCRdb retains in-frame clones only, with some absent. This table has about 24,000 clones, 82% appearing once. This TCR was recovered from a man aged 35 to 55 with glioma. Some clones in this sample may be carry-over from other donors' samples. The source material was PBMCs, sampled from a glioma patient whose treatment included an IDH1 peptide vaccine. This rearrangement joins TRBV5-1 to TRBJ2-5; TRBD2 matches at 7 bases. The CDR3 DNA reads TGCGCCAGCAGCTTGGAGGGAGGGTGGACGCACGACCCTCAAGAGACCCAGTACTTC. This codes for CASSLEGGWTHDPQETQYF. Full variable domain (remainder filled in from reference TRBV5-1 and TRBJ2-5): KAGVTQTPRYLIKTRGQQVTLSCSPISGHRSVSWYQQTPGQGLQFLFEYFSETQRNKGNFPGRFSGRQFSNSRSEMNVSTLELGDSALYLCASSLEGGWTHDPQETQYFGPGTRLLVL.